These 9 T cell receptor beta chains were sequenced from one sample in a study of shared T cell receptors in the human thymus. The assay was immunoSEQ multiplex PCR, and TCRdb's table has in-frame clones only and misses some. Found here are 600,000 or so clones, 70% to 90% of them singletons; the top ten hold just under 0.0095%. The data were also submitted as part of a second study, on human thymus T cells.

The specimen sequenced was thymocytes. The source of these receptors is a boy less than two years old with a congenital heart defect.

The chain recombines TRBV10-3 with TRBJ2-7; TRBD2 matches 10 bases. This CDR3 contains 15 residues. Germline loops: CDR1 ENHRY, CDR2 SYGVKD. V trimming: 4 bases; J trimming: 3 bases; junction bases outside the gene matches: 6. Here the CDR3 reads CAISARAGGNYEQYF. As DNA, the CDR3 is TGTGCCATCAGTGCGAGAGCGGGGGGGAACTACGAGCAGTACTTC.

The chain joins TRBV4-2 to TRBJ2-3; 10 bases agree with TRBD2. Germline values: CDR1 LGHNA, CDR2 YNFKEQ. The CDR3 has 17 amino acids. After removal of 2 bases from V and 2 bases from J, the junction contained 7 bases not matched to a gene. DNA of the CDR3: TGTGCCAGCAGCCAACTAGCGGGGGCGCCCCCCACAGATACGCAGTATTTT. Translated, it gives CASSQLAGAPPTDTQYF.

The genes are TRBV6-6 and TRBJ1-1; D might be TRBD1 (6 bases). This CDR3 comprises 16 residues. V lost 0 bases and J 0 bases, leaving 11 bases between the germline ends. Germline CDR1 is MNHNY and CDR2 is SVGAGI (reference sequence). Here the CDR3 reads CASSYSWTEMNTEAFF. The CDR3 coding sequence is TGTGCCAGCAGTTACTCGTGGACAGAGATGAACACTGAAGCTTTCTTT.

This clone showed up just once. This chain uses TRBV27 with TRBJ2-7, with TRBD1 identical over 10 bases. The V and J ends lost 2 bases and 9 bases, in that order; junction bases with no gene match: 4. CDR3 length: 13 amino acids. Germline CDR1 is MNHEY and CDR2 is SMNVEV (reference sequence). CDR3 sequence reads: CASSLGTGVRQYF. CDR3 sequence (DNA): TGTGCCAGCAGTTTAGGGACAGGGGTTCGGCAGTACTTC.

The chain has TRBV27 and TRBJ2-1, with D hard to call. Trimming took 8 bases from V and 0 from J, leaving 14 bases between them. Germline V CDR1 and CDR2: MNHEY, SMNVEV (reference sequence). CDR3 length: 15 residues. The CDR3, as DNA: TGTGCCAGCTGTCCTAGAGTATGCTCCTACAATGAGCAGTTCTTC. Amino acids: CASCPRVCSYNEQFF.

V is TRBV11-2 and J is TRBJ2-7, with 11 bases aligning to TRBD2. Germline V gene sequence: CDR1 SGHAT, CDR2 FQNNGV. The ends lost 4 bases at V and 1 base at J; junction bases unmatched: 9. The CDR3 has 17 residues. CDR3 DNA: TGTGCCAGCAGCTCCAATGAGACTAGCGGGGCTTCCTACGAGCAGTACTTC. It is translated as CASSSNETSGASYEQYF.

In this sample, this clone turned up once. The rearrangement links TRBV13 to TRBJ1-1; a possible D gene is TRBD1 (5 bases). V was clipped by 4 bases and J by 3 bases, with 21 bases between them. Per germline, CDR1 PRHDT and CDR2 FYEKMQ (reference sequence). The length of the CDR3 is 17 residues. In DNA form, the CDR3 reads TGTGCCAGCAGCTGCGCCCCCCGAGGCAGGGCTTACACTGAAGCTTTCTTT. Encoded protein: CASSCAPRGRAYTEAFF.

This chain connects TRBV6-6 to TRBJ2-7; 7 bases align to TRBD2. The CDR3 runs 15 residues. CDR1 and CDR2 from the germline V gene are MNHNY and SVGAGI (reference sequence). Trimming removed 6 bases from V and 0 bases from J; junction bases left unmatched: 8. The CDR3 protein is CASRGSGISSYEQYF. The CDR3 bases are TGTGCCAGCAGGGGGAGCGGGATCAGCTCCTACGAGCAGTACTTC.

The V gene is TRBV5-4, the J gene TRBJ2-1; D possibly corresponds to TRBD1 (6 bases). The length of the CDR3 is 11 residues. The V end lost 10 bases, the J end lost 4 bases, and 9 bases lay between the germline ends. Germline V gives CDR1 SGHNT, CDR2 YYREEE (reference sequence). The CDR3 protein is CASRGYNEQFF. The DNA for the CDR3 is TGTGCCTCAAGGGGGTACAATGAGCAGTTCTTC.